This TCR beta chain appears in the sequencing data of a study of response to subunit inactivated influenza vaccine. This clonotype was seen only a few times. Antigen specificity is unknown. The length of the CDR3 is 14 residues. Germline CDR1 and CDR2: MNHEY and SVGEGT. The V segment lost 7 bases and the J segment 3 bases; nucleotides outside the gene matches: 8. Study-wide results and caveats: The authors proposed limited new T cell recruitment per seasonal influenza vaccination.

TCRdb reprocessed the RT-PCR reads via MiXCR and lists one record per CDR3 protein. The sample carries 700,000 to 900,000 distinct CDR3 sequences, approximately 21% recorded once. This specimen was PBMCs from blood, taken about 5 days after vaccination. The receptor was isolated from a man aged 45-65 years who received an inactivated influenza vaccine. The chain uses TRBV6-2 or TRBV6-3 and TRBJ2-7; 8 bases are a match to TRBD2. The CDR3 bases are TGTGCCAGCACCAAAACTAGCGGATACTACGAGCAGTACTTC. Translated: CASTKTSGYYEQYF.